The 10 T cell receptor beta chains in this list originate from one sample, sequenced in a study of siplizumab effects on memory and regulatory T cells (dated by TCRdb to between 2019 and 2020). Library preparation used the immunoSEQ multiplex PCR assay. Held by TCRdb, this immuneACCESS table contains in-frame sequences only and omits some clones. Under half of the omission traces to an unresolved V gene where checked; the cause of the rest is unknown. Present in this sample are over 35,000 clones, 89% of which were seen just once. The ten largest clonotypes hold 0.2% to 0.3% of the sample. Sequenced sample: naive CD4+ T cells sorted from blood. The label giving this sample's cell subset or site can be read as: unstimulated naive T cells. These receptors all come from a human donor in good health.

V gene TRBV20-1 combines with J gene TRBJ1-1; D gene unclear. Germline loops: CDR1 DFQATT, CDR2 SNEGSKA (reference sequence). The CDR3 length is 10 residues. V was clipped by 3 bases and J by 6 bases, with 5 bases between them. This CDR3 reads CSASAPEAFF. The CDR3 nucleotides read TGCAGTGCTAGTGCTCCTGAAGCTTTCTTT.

V and J are TRBV6-6 and TRBJ1-1, with D maybe TRBD1 (5 bases). The germline CDR1 and CDR2 sequences are MNHNY and SVGAGI (reference sequence). V gave up 2 bases and J gave up 4 bases, with 5 bases separating them. The CDR3 has 12 residues. CDR3 coding DNA: TGTGCCAGCAGTTACGGGGGCACTGAAGCTTTCTTT. The encoded protein is CASSYGGTEAFF.

This clone turned up a few times. The CDR3 is CASSQGGNTEAFF. CDR3 bases: TGTGCCAGCTCACAGGGAGGAAACACTGAAGCTTTCTTT. V and J are TRBV18 and TRBJ1-1; D is ambiguous. V lost 4 bases, J lost 2 bases, and 8 bases lay in between. Germline V lookup: CDR1 KGHSH, CDR2 LQKENI. The CDR3 is 13 amino acids.

In this sample, this clone turned up a few times. This chain uses TRBV27 with TRBJ1-5, with unresolved D. This CDR3 has 14 residues. V was clipped by 5 bases and J by 3 bases, with 11 bases between them. The germline V gene has CDR1 MNHEY and CDR2 SMNVEV (reference sequence). In DNA, the CDR3 is TGTGCCAGCAGTAACTACCCTTACAATCAGCCCCAGCATTTT. This gives the protein CASSNYPYNQPQHF.

CDR3 loop: CASSLRGENTEAFF. For the CDR3, the DNA is TGTGCCAGCAGTTTAAGGGGAGAGAACACTGAAGCTTTCTTT. This sequence joins TRBV27 and TRBJ1-1, with a possible D match to TRBD1 (5 bases). Trimming shortened V by 2 bases and J by 1 base, and 8 bases separated the two germline ends. CDR3 size: 14 residues. Germline V CDR1 and CDR2: MNHEY, SMNVEV (reference sequence).

This chain uses TRBV19 with TRBJ2-1; D perhaps matches TRBD2 (6 bases). The CDR3 runs to 15 residues. CDR1 and CDR2 (germline): LNHDA, SQIVND (reference sequence). V was shortened by 1 base and J by 6 bases, with 13 bases between the two germline ends. CDR3 sequence (DNA): TGTGCCAGTAGTATAGCCCGGGACTTGGGCAATGAGCAGTTCTTC. This gives the protein CASSIARDLGNEQFF.

This chain uses TRBV4-2 with TRBJ2-3; TRBD2 is a possible D gene (5 bases). V was pared by 0 bases and J by 2 bases, with 15 bases between. CDR3 length equals 17 residues. CDR1 and CDR2 (germline): LGHNA, YNFKEQ. The CDR3 DNA is TGTGCCAGCAGCCAAGATATCGCGGGTCCTTCCACAGATACGCAGTATTTT. Its translation: CASSQDIAGPSTDTQYF.

The chain recombines TRBV30 with TRBJ1-5; D remains unclear. Trimming took 0 bases from V and 8 from J, leaving 11 bases between them. The CDR3 has 13 amino acids. Germline CDR1 GTSNPN, CDR2 SVGIG (reference sequence). CDR3 nucleotides: TGTGCCTGGAGTGTGGAGGACGGGGAGCCCCAGCATTTT. It specifies CAWSVEDGEPQHF.

This clone was observed once. The rearrangement links TRBV19 to TRBJ2-1, with 10 bases identical to TRBD1. CDR1 is LNHDA, CDR2 SQIVND, per germline (reference sequence). The V gene end was trimmed by 7 bases and the J gene end by 6 bases; junction bases not matched to a gene: 3. The CDR3 covers 13 residues. CDR3 bases: TGTGCCAGTAAGGGACAGGGGTTCAATGAGCAGTTCTTC. Protein: CASKGQGFNEQFF.

The chain joins TRBV5-1 to TRBJ2-7, with D possibly being TRBD2 (6 bases). Germline lookup yields CDR1 SGHRS and CDR2 YFSETQ. Between the trimmed V and J ends, which lost 2 bases and 4 bases, there was a span of 13 bases. This CDR3 region has 14 residues. The CDR3 reads CASSFGGVEYEQYF. CDR3 coding DNA: TGCGCCAGCAGCTTTGGAGGGGTGGAATACGAGCAGTACTTC.